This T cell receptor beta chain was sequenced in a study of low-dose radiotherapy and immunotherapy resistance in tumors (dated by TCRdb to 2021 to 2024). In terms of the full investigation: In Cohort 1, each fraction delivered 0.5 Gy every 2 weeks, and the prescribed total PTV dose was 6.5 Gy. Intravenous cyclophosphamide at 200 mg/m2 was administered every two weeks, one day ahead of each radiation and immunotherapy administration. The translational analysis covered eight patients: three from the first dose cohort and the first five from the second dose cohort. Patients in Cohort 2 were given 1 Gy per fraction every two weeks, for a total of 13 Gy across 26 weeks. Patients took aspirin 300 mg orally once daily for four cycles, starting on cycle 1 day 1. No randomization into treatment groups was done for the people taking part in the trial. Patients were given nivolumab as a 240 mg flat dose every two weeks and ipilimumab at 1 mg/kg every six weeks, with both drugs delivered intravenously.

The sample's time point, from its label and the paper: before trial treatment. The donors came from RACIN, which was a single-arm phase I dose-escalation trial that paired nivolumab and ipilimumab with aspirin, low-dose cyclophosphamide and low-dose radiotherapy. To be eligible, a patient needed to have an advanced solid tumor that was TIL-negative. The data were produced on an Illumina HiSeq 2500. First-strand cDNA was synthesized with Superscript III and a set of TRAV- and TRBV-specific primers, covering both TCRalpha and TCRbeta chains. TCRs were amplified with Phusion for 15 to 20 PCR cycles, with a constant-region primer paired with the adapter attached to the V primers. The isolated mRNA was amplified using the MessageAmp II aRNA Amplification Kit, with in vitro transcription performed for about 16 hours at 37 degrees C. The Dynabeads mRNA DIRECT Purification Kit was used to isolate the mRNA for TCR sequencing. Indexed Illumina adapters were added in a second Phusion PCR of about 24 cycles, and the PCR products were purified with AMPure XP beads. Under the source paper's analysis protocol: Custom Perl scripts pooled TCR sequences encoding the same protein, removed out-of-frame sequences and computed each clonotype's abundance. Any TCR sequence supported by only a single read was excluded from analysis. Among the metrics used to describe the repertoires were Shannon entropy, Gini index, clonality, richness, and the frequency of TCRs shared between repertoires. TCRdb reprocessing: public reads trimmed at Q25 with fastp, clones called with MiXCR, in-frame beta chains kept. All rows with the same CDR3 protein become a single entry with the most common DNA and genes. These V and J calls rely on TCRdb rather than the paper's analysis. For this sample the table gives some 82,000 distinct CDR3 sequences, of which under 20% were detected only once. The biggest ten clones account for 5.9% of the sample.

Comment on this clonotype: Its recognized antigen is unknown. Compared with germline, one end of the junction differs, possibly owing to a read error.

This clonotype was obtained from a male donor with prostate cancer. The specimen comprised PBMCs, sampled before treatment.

The CDR3 here reads CASSVAATLKTEAFF. The DNA reads TGTGCCAGCAGCGTAGCCGCCACGCTGAAGACTGAAGCTTTCTTT. The chain links TRBV9 with TRBJ1-1, with the D segment identity uncertain. The CDR3 sequence holds 15 residues, the cysteine and phenylalanine included. Only the CDR3 DNA is retained, 45 bases long and in frame from the first base. CDR1 is given as SGDLS and CDR2 as YYNGEE, both from the germline V gene. With the rest looked up from the reference TRBV9 and TRBJ1-1 genes rather than sequenced, the full variable domain is DSGVTQTPKHLITATGQRVTLRCSPRSGDLSVYWYQQSLDQGLQFLIQYYNGEERAKGNILERFSAQQFPDLHSELNLSSLELGDSALYFCASSVAATLKTEAFFGQGTRLTVV.